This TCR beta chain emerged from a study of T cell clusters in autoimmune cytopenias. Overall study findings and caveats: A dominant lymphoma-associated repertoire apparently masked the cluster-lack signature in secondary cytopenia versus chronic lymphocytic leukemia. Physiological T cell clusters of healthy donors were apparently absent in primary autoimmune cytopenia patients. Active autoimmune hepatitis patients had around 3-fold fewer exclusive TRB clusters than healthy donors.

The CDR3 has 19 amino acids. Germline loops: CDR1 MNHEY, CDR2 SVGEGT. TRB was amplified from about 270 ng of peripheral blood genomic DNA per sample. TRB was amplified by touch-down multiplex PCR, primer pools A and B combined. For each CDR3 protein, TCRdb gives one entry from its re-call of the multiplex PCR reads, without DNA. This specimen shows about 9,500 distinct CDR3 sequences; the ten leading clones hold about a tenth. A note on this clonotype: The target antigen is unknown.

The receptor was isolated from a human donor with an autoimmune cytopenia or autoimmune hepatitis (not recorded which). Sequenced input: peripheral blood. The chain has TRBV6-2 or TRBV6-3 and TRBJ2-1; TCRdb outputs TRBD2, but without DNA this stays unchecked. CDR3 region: CASSTPLGGLAGIYNEQFF.